This is a list of T cell receptor beta chains from one sample in a study of CD8+ T cells in alopecia areata. TCRdb's copy holds only in-frame clones and misses some; the assay was immunoSEQ multiplex PCR. The table has some 170,000 clones, about 70% seen once; the top ten hold approximately 10%. The material was CD8+ T cells sorted from blood, obtained at week 0. The receptors shown here come from a human donor with alopecia areata. CDR3s leave out the opening cysteine and the closing phenylalanine or tryptophan. A D gene is named only where the DNA matches it firmly.

j_gene | d_gene | v_gene | CDR3aa
TRBJ1-1 | - | TRBV12-5 | ASGLPETF
TRBJ1-2 | TRBD1 | TRBV29-1 | SVVWTGGGYT
TRBJ2-7 | TRBD1 | TRBV13 | ASSGGTGGYYEQY
TRBJ1-4 | - | TRBV6-5 | ASSFLLGGNEKLF
TRBJ2-5 | - | TRBV27 | ASSRGQETQY
TRBJ1-1 | - | TRBV7-3 | ASSPIEAPSEAF
TRBJ2-7 | TRBD1 | TRBV11-2 | ASSSGRDRAYEQY
TRBJ2-2 | - | TRBV7-9 | ASSLPGELF
TRBJ1-6 | - | TRBV2 | ASNPTVNSPLH
TRBJ2-1 | TRBD2 | TRBV19 | ASSMLAGGYEQF
TRBJ1-1 | - | TRBV5-6 | ASSLPTDSLEAF
TRBJ1-2 | - | TRBV30 | AWSERVDYGYT
TRBJ2-2 | - | TRBV4-1 | ASSQDTGELF
TRBJ2-3 | - | TRBV6-6 | ASSWDFRTDTQY
TRBJ2-5 | TRBD2 | TRBV15 | ATSSTTASGQETQY
TRBJ2-3 | - | TRBV6-1 | ASSEMRQPDTDTQY
TRBJ1-2 | - | TRBV27 | ASSSGTAFGYT
TRBJ2-1 | - | TRBV5-1 | ASSPDRYNEQF
TRBJ2-7 | - | TRBV4-1 | ASSQAHEQY
TRBJ1-4 | - | TRBV30 | AWSVPREYEKLF
TRBJ2-1 | TRBD2 | TRBV4-1 | ASSQLAGGQDEQF
TRBJ2-2 | - | TRBV2 | ASSPNTGELF
TRBJ2-7 | - | TRBV9 | ASNSGGGREQY
TRBJ2-2 | - | TRBV6-5 | ASSYTGQNTGELF
TRBJ2-2 | - | TRBV29-1 | SVAGATNTGELF
TRBJ1-5 | - | TRBV27 | ASSLGSNQPQH
TRBJ1-1 | - | TRBV7-8 | ASSLYTVGVGTEAF
TRBJ2-3 | - | TRBV7-8 | ASTGGKDTQY
TRBJ2-3 | - | TRBV29-1 | SVSPGPTDTQY
TRBJ2-3 | - | TRBV5-4 | ASRRGGESTDTQY
TRBJ2-1 | - | TRBV5-1 | ASRRGESSYNEQF
TRBJ2-7 | TRBD1 | TRBV9 | ASSVEGDRRYEQY
TRBJ1-1 | TRBD1 | TRBV27 | ASSLPGTVNTEAF
TRBJ1-5 | - | TRBV5-1 | ASSLASGGGQPQH
TRBJ2-7 | - | TRBV29-1 | SVHGGGLYEQY
TRBJ2-7 | - | TRBV7-9 | AGASPLSVEQY
TRBJ2-3 | TRBD2 | TRBV7-9 | ASSPEKSRLAGTDTQY
TRBJ1-5 | - | TRBV15 | ATSRESAFSNQPQH
TRBJ2-3 | TRBD1 | TRBV6-5 | ASSQTGGKGDTQY
TRBJ2-3 | - | TRBV7-9 | ASSSFRADTQY
TRBJ2-5 | - | TRBV15 | ATRDGRGQKETQY
TRBJ2-3 | - | TRBV5-1 | ASSLLGRARPTDTQY
TRBJ2-3 | - | TRBV6-5 | ASSPFPSTDTQY
TRBJ2-5 | - | TRBV4-1 | ASSQPSNRRETQY
TRBJ2-4 | - | TRBV19 | ASSIFMYGRENIQY
TRBJ2-7 | - | TRBV2 | ASTAYYEQY
TRBJ2-7 | TRBD1 | TRBV4-1 | ASSQLAGQGGNEQY
TRBJ1-1 | - | TRBV29-1 | SVVWNTEAF
TRBJ2-5 | - | TRBV5-1 | ASRRPDSLSETQY
TRBJ2-5 | TRBD1 | TRBV2 | ASARQGEETQY
TRBJ2-5 | TRBD2 | TRBV2 | ASREGGGETQY
TRBJ2-7 | TRBD2 | TRBV30 | AWNSGGGYEQY
TRBJ1-5 | - | TRBV5-6 | ASSSPGRNQPQH
TRBJ2-7 | - | TRBV13 | ASSPIGGSGGEQY